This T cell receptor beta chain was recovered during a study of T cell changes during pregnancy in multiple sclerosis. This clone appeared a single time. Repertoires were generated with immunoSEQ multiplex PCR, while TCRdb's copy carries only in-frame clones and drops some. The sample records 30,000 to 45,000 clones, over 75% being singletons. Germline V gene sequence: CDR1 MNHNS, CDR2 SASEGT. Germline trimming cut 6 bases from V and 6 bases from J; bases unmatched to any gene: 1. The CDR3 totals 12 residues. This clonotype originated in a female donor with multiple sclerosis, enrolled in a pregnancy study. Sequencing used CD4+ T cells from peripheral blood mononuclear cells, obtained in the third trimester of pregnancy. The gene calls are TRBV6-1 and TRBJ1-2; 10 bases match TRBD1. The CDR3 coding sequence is TGTGCCAGCAGGGACAGGGGGGATGGCTACACCTTC. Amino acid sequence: CASRDRGDGYTF.